This passage covers 17 T cell receptor beta chains from one sample sequenced in a study of human T cells and chemical hapten exposure. TCRdb used MiXCR to reprocess the RACE reads, holding one entry per CDR3 protein. This sample has some 170,000 distinct CDR3 sequences, with 28% found just once. Time point of the sample: patch test 3, about 24 weeks after DPC sensitization. Treatment specified: therapeutic diphenylcyclopropenone sensitization with weekly scalp DPC. The sample in question was whole blood, obtained in connection with sensitization to the hapten diphenylcyclopropenone (DPC). The receptors originated from a young woman with alopecia areata. Some clones in this sample may be carry-over from other donors' samples.

Only one count was recorded for this clonotype. This chain joins TRBV21-1 and TRBJ2-7; no check of the table's D call, TRBD1, against the DNA was made. TRBV21-1 is tagged as a pseudogene. The CDR3 is 14 amino acids. CDR3 nucleotide sequence: TGTGCCAGCAGCAAACGGCAGGGGAGTGCCGAGCAGTACTTC. Its translation: CASSKRQGSAEQYF.

This clonotype has a handful of counts. This chain connects TRBV6-2 or TRBV6-3 to TRBJ2-1; D is unresolved. Germline CDR1 reads MNHEY; CDR2 reads SVGEGT. This CDR3 is 12 amino acids long. V was clipped by 4 bases and J by 5 bases, with 6 bases between them. This CDR3 reads CASSFVHNEQFF. The DNA for the CDR3 is TGTGCCAGCAGTTTCGTTCACAATGAGCAGTTCTTC.

The table lists this clonotype with a few counts. This CDR3 reads CASSDHTGELFF. In nucleotides, the CDR3 is TGTGCCAGCAGTGACCACACCGGGGAGCTGTTTTTT. J is TRBJ2-2 and V is TRBV25-1; D not certain. Germline CDR1 is MGHDK and CDR2 is SYGVNS. CDR3 size: 12 residues. Trimming took 3 bases from V and 3 from J, leaving 2 bases between them.

This clonotype was detected a few times. This chain joins TRBV4-2 and TRBJ2-2; D ambiguous. Trimming pared 0 bases from V and 0 bases from J, leaving 14 bases between. Germline V gene lookup returns CDR1 LGHNA and CDR2 YNFKEQ. The CDR3 spans 18 residues. CDR3 amino acids: CASSQESKVISNTGELFF. CDR3 DNA sequence: TGTGCCAGCAGCCAAGAGAGTAAGGTGATCTCGAACACCGGGGAGCTGTTTTTT.

This clonotype was counted at least ten times. The chain joins TRBV10-3 to TRBJ2-1; TRBD2 agrees at 14 bases. The CDR3 totals 15 residues. The junction had 1 base not matched to a gene; V was cut back by 4 bases and J by 5 bases. Per germline, CDR1 ENHRY and CDR2 SYGVKD. The CDR3 nucleotides read TGTGCCATCAGTGCGGGACTAGCGGGAGACAATGAGCAGTTCTTC. It yields the protein CAISAGLAGDNEQFF.

This clonotype was seen repeatedly, ten times or more. The rearrangement joins TRBV29-1 to TRBJ1-5; D is undetermined. The CDR3 runs 12 residues. CDR1 and CDR2 (germline): SQVTM, ANQGSEA. Trimming left V 4 bases short and J 4 bases short, with 8 bases between. CDR3 in DNA: TGCAGCGTTGTAACCGGGAATCAGCCCCAGCATTTT. This encodes CSVVTGNQPQHF.

This clonotype was observed a few times. The V and J genes are TRBV24-1 and TRBJ2-1, with unresolved D. Per the germline V gene, CDR1 is KGHDR and CDR2 is SFDVKD. The CDR3 contains 14 residues. V was shortened by 0 bases and J by 3 bases, with 5 bases between the two germline ends. CDR3: CATSDLPNYNEQFF. DNA of the CDR3: TGTGCCACCAGTGATTTGCCAAACTACAATGAGCAGTTCTTC.

This clonotype was observed a few times. The DNA for the CDR3 is TGCGCCAGCAGCCAACGAGGACATGAGCAGTTCTTC. This codes for CASSQRGHEQFF. The chain couples TRBV4-3 to TRBJ2-1; D is uncertain. V lost 2 bases and J 8 bases, leaving 7 bases between the germline ends. This CDR3 region has 12 residues. Germline V gene data show CDR1 as LGHNA and CDR2 as YSLEER.

The V call is TRBV4-2, the J call TRBJ1-5; D is undetermined. The germline gives CDR1 LGHNA, CDR2 YNFKEQ. This CDR3 region has 14 residues. Between the trimmed V and J ends, which lost 3 bases and 1 base, there was a span of 7 bases. This CDR3 is CASSQAGSNQPQHF. Written as DNA, the CDR3 is TGTGCCAGCAGCCAGGCGGGAAGCAATCAGCCCCAGCATTTT.

J is TRBJ1-6 and V is TRBV30, with D uncertain. The germline V and J ends were trimmed by 6 bases and 5 bases, with 17 bases remaining between them. The CDR3 totals 15 residues. Germline V gene sequence: CDR1 GTSNPN, CDR2 SVGIG (reference sequence). CDR3 sequence: CACMAGFRNNSPLHF. DNA for the CDR3: TGTGCCTGTATGGCTGGTTTCCGAAATAATTCACCCCTCCACTTT.

The rearrangement uses TRBV6-5 and TRBJ1-2, with D perhaps matching TRBD1 (5 bases). The CDR3 runs 14 residues. Germline assignment: CDR1 MNHEY and CDR2 SVGAGI. Trimming took off 5 bases at V and 4 bases at J, with 14 bases between the two ends. The CDR3 loop is CASSRDRDSYGYTF. DNA for the CDR3: TGTGCCAGCAGTCGCGACCGGGACTCCTATGGCTACACCTTC.

This chain joins TRBV12-3 or TRBV12-4 and TRBJ2-1; D tentatively reads TRBD1 or TRBD2 (6 bases each). The CDR3 runs to 18 residues. The germline V and J ends were trimmed by 7 bases and 3 bases, with 25 bases remaining between them. In nucleotides, the CDR3 is TGTGCCAGCACCAAAATAGGTGGTTGGGGGGCGCGCTACAATGAGCAGTTCTTC. Translating it yields CASTKIGGWGARYNEQFF.

This clonotype occurred a few times. CDR3 sequence: CASSRGGTSSYNSPLHF. CDR3 bases: TGTGCCAGCAGCCGGGGGGGCACGAGCTCCTATAATTCACCCCTCCACTTT. This rearrangement joins TRBV4-2 to TRBJ1-6, with D perhaps TRBD1 (6 bases). Germline assignment: CDR1 LGHNA and CDR2 YNFKEQ. The CDR3 is 17 amino acids. Trimming cost V 4 bases and J 0 bases, with 13 bases left between them.

This rearrangement joins TRBV6-4 to TRBJ2-7, with 9 bases aligning to TRBD1. Germline V lookup: CDR1 MRHNA, CDR2 SNTAGT. The CDR3 contains 14 residues. Trimming took 3 bases from V and 6 from J; bases not matched to a gene: 6. DNA for the CDR3: TGTGCCAGCAGTGAGTCCGGGACAGGGACCGAGCAGTACTTC. Translating it yields CASSESGTGTEQYF.

This clonotype was seen a few times. The chain joins TRBV5-1 to TRBJ1-1; 7 nucleotides line up with TRBD1. Looked up from germline, CDR1 is SGHRS and CDR2 is YFSETQ. With 0 bases clipped from V and 1 base from J, the junction kept 6 bases outside the gene matches. The CDR3 is made up of 16 amino acids. CDR3 nucleotide sequence: TGCGCCAGCAGCTTGGAAGGGGGCGTAAGGAACACTGAAGCTTTCTTT. Translating it yields CASSLEGGVRNTEAFF.

In this sample, this clonotype turned up a few times. The chain links TRBV5-1 to TRBJ1-1; D is undetermined. The V end was cut by 6 bases, the J end by 11 bases, with 20 bases between. The CDR3 runs 13 residues. Germline values: CDR1 SGHRS, CDR2 YFSETQ. The CDR3: CASKPPGTGMAFF. CDR3 coding DNA: TGCGCCAGCAAACCCCCGGGTACTGGCATGGCTTTCTTT.

Written as DNA, the CDR3 is TGTGCCTGGATGGGGCCAGGATACACCATATATTTT. It yields the protein CAWMGPGYTIYF. The genes are TRBV30 and TRBJ1-3; D perhaps matches TRBD1 (5 bases). The CDR3 contains 12 residues. V shed 4 bases and J shed 8 bases, with 12 bases lying between them. Germline assignment: CDR1 GTSNPN and CDR2 SVGIG (reference sequence).